This entry features one TCR beta chain sequence. Original processing notes: The authors estimated nucleated cell counts from reference gene primer amplification. Measured with immunoSEQ multiplex PCR; TCRdb has only the in-frame clones, and not every one. The V and J calls and the clone size are those of that table, but D and trimming were determined from the DNA. The sample records 150,000 to 200,000 clones, 75% to 85% being singletons. This record comes from a study of blood T cell repertoires in COVID-19. Across the study: T cells, B-cell-depleted T cells, or PBMCs provided the cDNA or gDNA that served as material.

The germline V gene encodes CDR1 SGHRS and CDR2 YFSETQ. The J segment lost 4 bases and the V segment lost 1 base, leaving 11 bases of the junction unmatched. This CDR3 region has 18 residues. The sequenced sample was peripheral blood. The receptor was derived from a human donor in a cohort sampled during active COVID-19. The chain uses TRBV5-1 and TRBJ1-1, with 12 bases identical to TRBD1. The CDR3 DNA reads as TGCGCCAGCAGCTTGCAGGGACAGGGGGCGTCCGGGGGCACTGAAGCTTTCTTT. It is translated as CASSLQGQGASGGTEAFF.